This T cell receptor (beta chain) was sequenced in a study of blood T cell repertoires in COVID-19 (dated by TCRdb to 2020 to 2022). Regarding the complete study: Collaborator samples came from the United States, Italy and Spain and covered acute and convalescent phases of COVID-19. The prospective study material was composed of cDNA or gDNA derived from T cells, B-cell-depleted T cells, or PBMCs. Deeply sampled blood TCRbeta repertoires from subjects exposed to, actively infected with, or recovered from COVID-19 were included in the dataset. The repertoires were released in a freely available public database meant as a resource for research on the immune response to SARS-CoV-2. The samples were drawn from two sources: the first 160 participants of the ongoing ImmuneRACE study, and 1,000 to 1,500 subjects contributed by 6 global collaborators. Sample metadata almost always included a de-identified subject ID, COVID-19 status, age in years and sex. Where available, HLA class I and class II types were obtained from metadata supplied by the sample provider rather than from assay-based typing. General study outcomes and caveats: The quantity of clinical and demographic metadata differed by source and by participant and was supplied without curation.

Each collaborating institution followed its own protocols to collect whole blood in K2EDTA tubes. For TCRbeta analysis, collaborators shipped samples as frozen whole blood, isolated PBMCs, or DNA extracted from either of those sample types. The germline V gene supplies CDR1 MNHEY and CDR2 SVGEGT. The CDR3 numbers 16 residues from cysteine through phenylalanine. The kept DNA is CDR3 alone, 48 bases in frame from the first base. Trimming leaves V shorter by 2 bases and J shorter by 8 bases, with the junction holding 14 bases beyond the gene matches. Of note for this clone: The clone's antigen remains unknown. Nothing much larger sits one base from this clone, and base qualities are not available.

TCRbeta CDR3 regions were amplified from genomic DNA by means of the immunoSEQ Assay, a bias-controlled multiplex PCR. In the authors' own workflow: Nucleated cell counts per sample were estimated from amplification of reference gene primers within the assay. To quantify the absolute abundance of each unique TCRbeta CDR3 rearrangement, sequence reads were collapsed and filtered. Productive Simpson clonality was computed per sample as the square root of Simpson's diversity index over productive rearrangements. As stored in TCRdb, this immuneACCESS dataset retains in-frame rearrangements with V and J assigned. A fraction of the clones does not appear; measured against another copy, unresolved V genes explain less than half of the discrepancy, and the remainder lacks a known reason. The DNA was the basis for D and trimming; V, J and clone size are from that table. In this sample the table shows 99,000 or so clones, around 83% of which occur a single time. In total, the top ten clones hold around 2% of the sample.

The sample comprised peripheral blood. The chain joins TRBV6-2 or TRBV6-3 to TRBJ1-2; TRBD1 lines up with 7 middle nucleotides. The origin of this receptor is a man in his 70s with active or convalescent COVID-19. The CDR3 region reads CASSYPGQEHHLGYTF. Read as DNA, the sequence is TGTGCCAGCAGTTACCCCGGACAGGAGCACCATCTCGGCTACACCTTC.